Reported below is one T cell receptor beta chain. Its antigen is not known. The sample comes from a study of T cells in Graves' hyperthyroidism and ophthalmopathy. Criteria for exclusion of patients were uncontrolled infection, other autoimmune disease, pregnancy or lactation. PBMCs stemmed from approximately 9.1 ml fresh peripheral blood. Whole-study results and caveats: Ophthalmopathy was predicted by the model a median of 6.5 months ahead of onset. Patients with ophthalmopathy were separated from those with stable hyperthyroidism by a 13 V-J model.

CDR3 size: 14 residues. Germline trimming cut 6 bases from V and 9 bases from J; bases unmatched to any gene: 5. Researchers took RNA transcripts and amplified the TCR beta CDR3 regions from them. HTBI primers were the set used in a first-round RT-PCR of the TCR CDR3. One entry per CDR3 protein, called by TCRdb with MiXCR from the multiplex PCR reads. Found here are about 180,000 distinct CDR3 sequences, more than 15% of them singletons; the top ten hold around 27%. The rearrangement uses TRBV12-3 or TRBV12-4 and TRBJ1-6; 10 nucleotides agree with TRBD1. Sequenced input: blood. This clonotype was obtained from a woman between 45 and 60 years old with Graves' hyperthyroidism. The CDR3 DNA is TGTGCCAGCAGATATGACAGGGGGCCTTCACCCCTCCACTTT. It encodes CASRYDRGPSPLHF.